This T cell receptor (beta chain) was recovered during a study of blood T cell repertoires in COVID-19. Germline values: CDR1 SQVTM, CDR2 ANQGSEA. V lost 5 bases, J lost 2 bases, and 11 bases lay in between. This CDR3 is built from 13 residues. This clone was counted once. Assay: immunoSEQ multiplex PCR; the TCRdb copy retains only in-frame clones and omits some. The data show fewer than 200,000 clones, with roughly 80% seen just once and around 4.8% held by the top ten. The sequenced material came from PBMCs or T cells enriched from blood (not recorded which). This receptor was taken from a woman aged 45-60 years who had recovered from COVID-19. The chain has TRBV29-1 and TRBJ2-3, with a weak D call TRBD1 (5 bases). The CDR3 sequence: CSVTQAPTDTQYF. As DNA, the CDR3 is TGCAGCGTTACACAGGCTCCCACAGATACGCAGTATTTT.